This T cell receptor (beta chain) was captured by sequencing in a study of identical twins. This clonotype was seen only a few times. Its antigen is currently unknown. Study findings and constraints: Reduced insertions were recorded for abundant cord blood beta clonotypes, with no such pattern in memory repertoires. The study found weaker excess twin sharing in beta out-of-frame sequences.

A single record per CDR3 protein comes from TCRdb applying MiXCR to the 5' RACE reads. The sample records about 550,000 distinct CDR3 sequences, approximately 20% being singletons. Germline-derived CDR1 and CDR2 are DFQATT and SNEGSKA (reference sequence). V lost 7 bases and J lost 2; bases outside the gene matches: 16. The CDR3 has 16 residues. The same sample was also studied in work on yellow fever vaccine responses in identical twins.

The sample was CD4+ T cells sorted from blood. The genes are TRBV20-1 and TRBJ1-2; 7 bases map to TRBD1. The sequence derives from a woman aged 18 to 35 in good health. The CDR3 region is CSVERSRGVKNYGYTF. The CDR3 region has the DNA TGCAGTGTCGAACGGAGCAGGGGGGTTAAGAACTATGGCTACACCTTC.